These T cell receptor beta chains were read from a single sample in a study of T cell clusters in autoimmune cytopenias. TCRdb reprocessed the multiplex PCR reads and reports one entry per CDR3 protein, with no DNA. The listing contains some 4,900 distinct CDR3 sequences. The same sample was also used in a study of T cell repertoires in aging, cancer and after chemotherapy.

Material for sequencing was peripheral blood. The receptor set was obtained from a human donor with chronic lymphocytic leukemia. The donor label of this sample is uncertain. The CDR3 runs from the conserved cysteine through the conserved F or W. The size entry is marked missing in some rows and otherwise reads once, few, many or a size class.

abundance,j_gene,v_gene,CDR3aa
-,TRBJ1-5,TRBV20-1,CSAEGTANQPQHF
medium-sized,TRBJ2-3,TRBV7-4,CASSLLDSSGGSSTDTQYF
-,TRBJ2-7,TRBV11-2,CASSTGNSYEQYF
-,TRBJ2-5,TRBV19,CASSFSDRGETQYF
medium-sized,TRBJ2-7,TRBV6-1,CASSEGGYLGTYEQYF
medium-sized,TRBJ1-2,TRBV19,CASSIAGSNYGYTF
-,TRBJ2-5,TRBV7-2,CASSFRLAGGPTGAQYF
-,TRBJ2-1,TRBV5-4,CASSLRSSGGLSNEQFF
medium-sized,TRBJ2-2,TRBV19,CASSISGANTGELFF
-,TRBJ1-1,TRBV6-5,CATARVNTEAFF